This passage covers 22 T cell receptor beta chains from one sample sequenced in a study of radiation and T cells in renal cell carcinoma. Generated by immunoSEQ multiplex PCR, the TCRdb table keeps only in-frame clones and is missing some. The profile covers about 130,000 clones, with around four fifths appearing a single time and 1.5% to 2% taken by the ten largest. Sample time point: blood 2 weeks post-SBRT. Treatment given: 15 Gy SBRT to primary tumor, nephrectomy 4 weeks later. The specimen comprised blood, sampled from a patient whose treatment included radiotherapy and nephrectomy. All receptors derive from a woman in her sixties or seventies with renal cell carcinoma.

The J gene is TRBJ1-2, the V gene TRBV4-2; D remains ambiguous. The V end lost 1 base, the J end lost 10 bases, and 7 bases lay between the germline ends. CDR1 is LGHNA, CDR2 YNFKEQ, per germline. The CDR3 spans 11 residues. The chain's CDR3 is CASSQARTYTF. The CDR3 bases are TGTGCCAGCAGCCAAGCCAGAACCTACACCTTC.

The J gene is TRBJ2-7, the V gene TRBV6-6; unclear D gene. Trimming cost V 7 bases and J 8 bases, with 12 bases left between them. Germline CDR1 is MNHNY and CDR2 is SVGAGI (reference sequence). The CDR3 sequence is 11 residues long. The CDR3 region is CASTHSRQQYF. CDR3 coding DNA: TGTGCCAGCACCCACTCGCGTCAGCAGTACTTC.

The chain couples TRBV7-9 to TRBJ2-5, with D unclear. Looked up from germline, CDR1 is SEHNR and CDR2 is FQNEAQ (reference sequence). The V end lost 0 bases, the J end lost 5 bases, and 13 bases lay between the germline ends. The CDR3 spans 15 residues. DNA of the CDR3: TGTGCCAGCAGCTTAGCGCAGAGGCCGGACGAGACCCAGTACTTC. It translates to CASSLAQRPDETQYF.

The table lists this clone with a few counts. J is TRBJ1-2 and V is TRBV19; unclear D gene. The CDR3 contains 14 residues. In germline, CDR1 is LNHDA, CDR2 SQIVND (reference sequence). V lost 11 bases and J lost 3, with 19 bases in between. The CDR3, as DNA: TGTGCCTCCCTTCCTCTCGGCAGAGACTATGGCTACACCTTC. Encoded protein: CASLPLGRDYGYTF.

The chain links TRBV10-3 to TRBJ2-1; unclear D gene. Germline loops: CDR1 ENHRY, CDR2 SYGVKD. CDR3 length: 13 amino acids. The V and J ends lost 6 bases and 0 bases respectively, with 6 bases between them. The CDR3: CAIRSSSYNEQFF. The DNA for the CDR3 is TGTGCCATCAGATCGAGCTCCTACAATGAGCAGTTCTTC.

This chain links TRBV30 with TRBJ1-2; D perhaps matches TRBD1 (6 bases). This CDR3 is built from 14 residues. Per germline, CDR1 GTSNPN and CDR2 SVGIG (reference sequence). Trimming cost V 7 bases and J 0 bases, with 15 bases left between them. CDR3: CASTGGEANYGYTF. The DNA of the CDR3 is TGTGCCTCGACAGGCGGGGAAGCTAACTATGGCTACACCTTC.

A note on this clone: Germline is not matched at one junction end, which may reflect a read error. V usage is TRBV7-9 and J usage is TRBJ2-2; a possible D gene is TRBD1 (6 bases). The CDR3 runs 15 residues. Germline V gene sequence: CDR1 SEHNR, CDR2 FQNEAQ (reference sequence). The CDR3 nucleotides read TGTGCCAGCAGCGTAGCACAGGGTCACACCGGGGAGCTGTTTTTT. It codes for CASSVAQGHTGELFF.

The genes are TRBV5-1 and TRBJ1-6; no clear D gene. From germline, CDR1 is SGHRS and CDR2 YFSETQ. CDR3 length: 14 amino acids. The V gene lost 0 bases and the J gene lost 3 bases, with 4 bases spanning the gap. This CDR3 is CASSLEHYNSPLHF. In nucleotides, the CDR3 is TGCGCCAGCAGCTTGGAACACTATAATTCACCCCTCCACTTT.

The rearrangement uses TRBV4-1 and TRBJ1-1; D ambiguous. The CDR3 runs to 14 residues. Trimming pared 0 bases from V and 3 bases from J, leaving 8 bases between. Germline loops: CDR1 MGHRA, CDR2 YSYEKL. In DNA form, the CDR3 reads TGCGCCAGCAGCCAAGAGGGAAGGGACACTGAAGCTTTCTTT. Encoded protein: CASSQEGRDTEAFF.

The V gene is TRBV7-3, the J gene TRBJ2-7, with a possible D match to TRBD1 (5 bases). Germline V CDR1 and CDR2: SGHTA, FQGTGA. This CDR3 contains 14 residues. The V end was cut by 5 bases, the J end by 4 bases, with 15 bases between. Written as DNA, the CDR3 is TGTGCCAGCAGCCAAGACAGCCTGGTTTACGAGCAGTACTTC. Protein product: CASSQDSLVYEQYF.

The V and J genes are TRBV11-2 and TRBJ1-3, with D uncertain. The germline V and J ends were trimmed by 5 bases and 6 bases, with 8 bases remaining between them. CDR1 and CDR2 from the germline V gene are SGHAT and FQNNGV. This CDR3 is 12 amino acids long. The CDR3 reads CASSGGLNTIYF. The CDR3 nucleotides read TGTGCCAGCAGCGGAGGATTAAACACCATATATTTT.

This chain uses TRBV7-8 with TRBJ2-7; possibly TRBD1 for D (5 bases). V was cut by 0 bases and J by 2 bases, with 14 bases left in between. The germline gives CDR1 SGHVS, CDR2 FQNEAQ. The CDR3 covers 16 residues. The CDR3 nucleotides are TGTGCCAGCAGCTTAGCGCCAGGGCAGCTTCCCTACGAGCAGTACTTC. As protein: CASSLAPGQLPYEQYF.

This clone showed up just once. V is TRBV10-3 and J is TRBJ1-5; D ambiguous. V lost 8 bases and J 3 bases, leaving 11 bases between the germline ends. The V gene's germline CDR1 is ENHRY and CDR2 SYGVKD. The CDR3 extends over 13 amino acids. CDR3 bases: TGTGCCATCCGAGAGGGCCCCAATCAGCCCCAGCATTTT. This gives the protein CAIREGPNQPQHF.

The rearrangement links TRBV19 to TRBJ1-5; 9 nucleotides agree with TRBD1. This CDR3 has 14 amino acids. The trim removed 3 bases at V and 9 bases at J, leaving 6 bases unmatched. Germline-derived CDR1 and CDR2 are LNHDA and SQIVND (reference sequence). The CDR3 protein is CASSIGQGKGPQHF. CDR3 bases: TGTGCCAGTAGTATCGGACAGGGGAAAGGGCCCCAGCATTTT.

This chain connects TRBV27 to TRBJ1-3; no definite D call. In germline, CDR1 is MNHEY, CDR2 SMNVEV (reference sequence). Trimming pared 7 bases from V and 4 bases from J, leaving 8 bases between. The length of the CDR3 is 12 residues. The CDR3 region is CASISRGNTIYF. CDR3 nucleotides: TGTGCCAGCATAAGCCGCGGAAACACCATATATTTT.

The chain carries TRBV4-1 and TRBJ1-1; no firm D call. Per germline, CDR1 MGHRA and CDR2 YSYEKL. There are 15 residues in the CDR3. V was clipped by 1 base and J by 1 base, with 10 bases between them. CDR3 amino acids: CASSQGVRRNTEAFF. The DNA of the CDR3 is TGCGCCAGCAGCCAAGGAGTCAGGAGGAACACTGAAGCTTTCTTT.

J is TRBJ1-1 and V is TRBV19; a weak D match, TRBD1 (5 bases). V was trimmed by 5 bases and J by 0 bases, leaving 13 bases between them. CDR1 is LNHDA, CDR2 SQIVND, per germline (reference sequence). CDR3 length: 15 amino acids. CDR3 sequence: CASSPTAYLNTEAFF. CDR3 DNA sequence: TGTGCCAGTAGTCCGACAGCTTACTTGAACACTGAAGCTTTCTTT. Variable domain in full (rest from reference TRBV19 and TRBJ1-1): DGGITQSPKYLFRKEGQNVTLSCEQNLNHDAMYWYRQDPGQGLRLIYYSQIVNDFQKGDIAEGYSVSREKKESFPLTVTSAQKNPTAFYLCASSPTAYLNTEAFFGQGTRLTVV.

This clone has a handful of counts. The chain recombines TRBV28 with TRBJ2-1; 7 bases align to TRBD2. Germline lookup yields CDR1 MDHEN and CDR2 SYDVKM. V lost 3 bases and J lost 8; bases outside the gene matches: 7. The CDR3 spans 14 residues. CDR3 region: CASSLGGSRDEQFF. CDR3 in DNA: TGTGCCAGCAGTTTGGGCGGGAGCAGGGATGAGCAGTTCTTC.

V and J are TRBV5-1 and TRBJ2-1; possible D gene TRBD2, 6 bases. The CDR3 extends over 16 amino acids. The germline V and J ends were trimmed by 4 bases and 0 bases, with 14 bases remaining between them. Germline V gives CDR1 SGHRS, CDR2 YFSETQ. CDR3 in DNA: TGCGCCAGCAGCGGCGGGACTCAGAGCTCCTACAATGAGCAGTTCTTC. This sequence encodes CASSGGTQSSYNEQFF.

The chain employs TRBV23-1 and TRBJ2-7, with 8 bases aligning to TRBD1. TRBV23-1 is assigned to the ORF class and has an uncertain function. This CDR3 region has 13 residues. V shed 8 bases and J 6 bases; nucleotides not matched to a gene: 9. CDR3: CASLLTGAGEQYF. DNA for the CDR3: TGCGCCAGCCTATTGACAGGGGCCGGCGAGCAGTACTTC.

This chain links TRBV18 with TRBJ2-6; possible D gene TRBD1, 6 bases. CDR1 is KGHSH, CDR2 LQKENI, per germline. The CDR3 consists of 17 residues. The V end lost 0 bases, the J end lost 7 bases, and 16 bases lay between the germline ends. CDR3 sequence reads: CASSPPGHRVAANVLTF. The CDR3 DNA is TGTGCCAGCTCACCACCAGGTCACAGGGTAGCCGCCAACGTCCTGACTTTC.

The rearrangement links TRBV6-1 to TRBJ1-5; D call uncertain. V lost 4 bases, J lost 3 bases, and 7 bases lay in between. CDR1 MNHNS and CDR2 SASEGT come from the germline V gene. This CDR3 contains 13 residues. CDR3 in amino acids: CASSGELNQPQHF. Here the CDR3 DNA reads TGTGCCAGCAGTGGGGAACTCAATCAGCCCCAGCATTTT.